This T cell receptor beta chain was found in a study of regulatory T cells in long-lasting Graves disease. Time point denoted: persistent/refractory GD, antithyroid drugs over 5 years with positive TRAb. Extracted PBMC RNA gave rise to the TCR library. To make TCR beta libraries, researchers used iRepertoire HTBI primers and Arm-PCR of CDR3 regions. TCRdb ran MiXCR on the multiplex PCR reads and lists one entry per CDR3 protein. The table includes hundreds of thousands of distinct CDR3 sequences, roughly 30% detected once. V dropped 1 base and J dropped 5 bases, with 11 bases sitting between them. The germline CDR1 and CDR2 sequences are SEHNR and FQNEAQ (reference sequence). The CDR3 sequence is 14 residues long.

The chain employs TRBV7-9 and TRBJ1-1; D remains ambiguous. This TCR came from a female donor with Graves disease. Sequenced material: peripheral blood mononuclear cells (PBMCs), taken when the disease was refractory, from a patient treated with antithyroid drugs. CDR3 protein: CASSLGTRLTEAFF. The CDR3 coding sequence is TGTGCCAGCAGCTTAGGTACCCGTTTGACTGAAGCTTTCTTT.